This T cell receptor beta chain was recovered during a study of T cell repertoires in aging, cancer and after chemotherapy. Peripheral blood genomic DNA, not sorted cells or RNA, was the template. Rearranged V-D-J TRB sequences were amplified with a mixed TRB-A/B primer pool. TCRdb used MiXCR to reprocess the multiplex PCR reads, holding one entry per CDR3 protein. The sample includes about 6,000 distinct CDR3 sequences, around 25% of them seen just once. The CDR3 runs to 16 residues. CDR1 and CDR2 (germline): PRHDT, FYEKMQ (reference sequence). V trimming: 5 bases; J trimming: 6 bases; junction bases outside the gene matches: 13.

This rearrangement joins TRBV13 to TRBJ2-1, with 7 bases identical to TRBD1. Sequencing used blood. The sequence derives from a human donor in good health. CDR3 sequence reads: CASSPGQVKTLNEQFF. CDR3 DNA: TGTGCCAGCAGCCCCGGACAGGTGAAAACTCTCAATGAGCAGTTCTTC.